This TCR beta chain was identified during a study of spatial heterogeneity in lung cancer. Points from the study as a whole: Counts of expanded intratumoral alpha and beta TCRs tracked tumor mutation counts.

Documented time point: sample taken at primary tumor resection. Donors were under 90 untreated early-stage non-small cell lung cancer patients. Whole RNA from tumor, nontumor lung or frozen PBMC was sequenced unsorted. Comments on this clonotype: No antigen is known for it.

TCRdb fed the 5' RACE reads into MiXCR, producing one record per CDR3 protein. The table shows about 27,000 distinct CDR3 sequences, with approximately 7% occurring only once. The V gene's germline CDR1 is MNHEY and CDR2 SVGAGI. There are 16 residues in the CDR3. V trimming: 6 bases; J trimming: 2 bases; junction bases outside the gene matches: 10. This receptor was obtained from a male donor with early-stage non-small cell lung cancer. The sample here was lung tumor tissue, taken at surgery. The rearrangement joins TRBV6-5 to TRBJ2-1; 7 bases are shared with TRBD1. CDR3 amino acids: CASSLTPGGTYNEQFF. The CDR3 nucleotides read TGTGCCAGCAGCCTAACCCCAGGGGGAACCTACAATGAGCAGTTCTTC.